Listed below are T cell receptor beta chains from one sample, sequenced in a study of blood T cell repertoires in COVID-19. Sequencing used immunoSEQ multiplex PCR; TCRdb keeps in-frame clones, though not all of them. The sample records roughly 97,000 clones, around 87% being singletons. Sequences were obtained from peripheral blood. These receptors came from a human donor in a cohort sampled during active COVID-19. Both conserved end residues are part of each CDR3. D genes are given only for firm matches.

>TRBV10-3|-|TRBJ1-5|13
TGTGCCATCAGTGCAGGGGTGGGTCAGCCCCAGCATTTT
CAISAGVGQPQHF
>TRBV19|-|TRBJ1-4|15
TGTGCCAGTAACGGGAGGACCCTCCCGGGGGAAAAACTGTTTTTT
CASNGRTLPGEKLFF
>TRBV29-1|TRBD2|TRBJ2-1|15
TGCAGCGTCCCGAGAGCGGGAGGCTCCTACAATGAGCAGTTCTTC
CSVPRAGGSYNEQFF
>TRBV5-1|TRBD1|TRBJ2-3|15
TGCGCCAGCAGCCCTCGGACAGGGTCACAAGATACGCAGTATTTT
CASSPRTGSQDTQYF
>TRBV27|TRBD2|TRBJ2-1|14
TGTGCCAGCAGTTTAGGATCCGGGGGGAATGAGCAGTTCTTC
CASSLGSGGNEQFF
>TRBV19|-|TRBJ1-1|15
TGTGCCAGTAGTATGATGGCAGGGATGGATGTTGAAGCTTTCTTT
CASSMMAGMDVEAFF
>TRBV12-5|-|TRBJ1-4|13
TGTGCTAGTGCCGAGGACAATCGTGAAAAACTGTTTTTT
CASAEDNREKLFF
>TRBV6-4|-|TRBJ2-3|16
TGTGCCAGCAGCCCACTCGCAGGCCCCAGCACAGATACGCAGTATTTT
CASSPLAGPSTDTQYF
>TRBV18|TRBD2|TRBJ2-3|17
TGTGCCAGCTCACTCACTCGATCTAGCGGGAGCACAGATACGCAGTATTTT
CASSLTRSSGSTDTQYF
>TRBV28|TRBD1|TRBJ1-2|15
TGTGCCAGCAGTTACGGGGACAGGGCAGCCTATGGCTACACCTTC
CASSYGDRAAYGYTF
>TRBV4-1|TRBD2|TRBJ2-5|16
TGCGCCAGCAGCCAAGATTCGGCTAGCGGCCGTACGACCCAGTACTTC
CASSQDSASGRTTQYF
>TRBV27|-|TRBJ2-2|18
TGTGCCAGCAGTTTGTCGGACTTCTCCATTGCGGGCACCGGGGAGCTGTTTTTT
CASSLSDFSIAGTGELFF
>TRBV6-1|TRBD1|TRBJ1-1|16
TGTGCCAGCAGTGAACCAGGCAGAGGGGGCCGCACTGAAGCTTTCTTT
CASSEPGRGGRTEAFF
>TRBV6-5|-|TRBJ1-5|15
TGTGCCAGCAGTTACTCGATTCAAGGGGCTCAGCCCCAGCATTTT
CASSYSIQGAQPQHF
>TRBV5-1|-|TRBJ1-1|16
TGCGCCAGCAGCCTGGATGCCAGGTCCATGAACACTGAAGCTTTCTTT
CASSLDARSMNTEAFF
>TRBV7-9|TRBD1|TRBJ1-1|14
TGTGCCAGCAGCCTAACAGGGGGCGCGCCTGAAGCTTTCTTT
CASSLTGGAPEAFF